This record concerns one T cell receptor (beta chain) sequence. The use of a sample-barcoded 5' primer and a J-beta primer mix characterized a second PCR of roughly 7 to 11 cycles. TCRdb reanalysed the 5' RACE reads using MiXCR and keeps one entry per CDR3 protein. The sample holds approximately 780,000 distinct CDR3 sequences, about a quarter seen once. The CDR3 contains 17 residues. V gave up 5 bases and J gave up 0 bases, with 19 bases separating them. Per germline, CDR1 SGHTA and CDR2 FQGTGA. The data belong to a study of blood T cells in healthy people across ages. Study overall: Capture via template switching afforded approximately one barcoded beta molecule per two T cells.

The same specimen was also included in a second study, on T cells of mothers and their children.

This clonotype was sampled from a boy between 10 and 17 years old in good health. The specimen sequenced was blood. The chain uses TRBV7-3 and TRBJ2-5, with a weak D call TRBD2 (5 bases). CDR3 sequence: CASSPPVGMTDQETQYF. The CDR3 DNA reads as TGTGCCAGCAGCCCTCCCGTCGGGATGACCGACCAAGAGACCCAGTACTTC.